These 10 T cell receptor beta chains came from one sample sequenced in a study of CD8 T cells in Susac syndrome. The RNA input was roughly 0.5 to 1 ug, and it was reverse transcribed with random hexamers. TCRdb itself ran the immunoSEQ multiplex PCR reads through MiXCR, one entry per CDR3 protein. The sample lists about 300,000 distinct CDR3 sequences; around 89% were seen once. The sequenced sample consisted of CD8+ T cells from PBMCs. All receptors derive from a human donor with multiple sclerosis.

The V gene is TRBV5-1, the J gene TRBJ2-7; D unresolved. The CDR3 runs to 13 residues. Trimming removed 3 bases from V and 0 bases from J, with 7 bases in between. Germline V CDR1 and CDR2: SGHRS, YFSETQ. CDR3 sequence reads: CASSYDISYEQYF. The CDR3 DNA sequence: TGCGCCAGCAGCTACGACATCTCCTACGAGCAGTACTTC.

Many counts were recorded for this clonotype. The V gene is TRBV18, the J gene TRBJ2-5, with D perhaps TRBD2 (5 bases). This CDR3 comprises 12 residues. The V gene's germline CDR1 is KGHSH and CDR2 LQKENI. V gave up 8 bases and J gave up 5 bases, with 12 bases separating them. CDR3 DNA: TGTGCCAGCAGCCCACCGGGGGAGACCCAGTACTTC. This codes for CASSPPGETQYF.

This rearrangement joins TRBV6-2 or TRBV6-3 to TRBJ2-5; no reliable D call. Germline V CDR1 and CDR2: MNHEY, SVGEGT. The CDR3 has 13 residues. The germline V and J ends were trimmed by 6 bases and 2 bases, with 10 bases remaining between them. The CDR3 here is CASSLNAQETQYF. The CDR3, as DNA: TGTGCCAGCAGCCTCAACGCTCAAGAGACCCAGTACTTC.

This chain uses TRBV29-1 with TRBJ2-7; D remains unclear. The CDR3 runs 11 residues. Trimming shortened V by 3 bases and J by 4 bases, and 7 bases separated the two germline ends. The germline V gene encodes CDR1 SQVTM and CDR2 ANQGSEA. The CDR3 DNA reads as TGCAGCGTTGATCTGGGGTACGAGCAGTACTTC. Encoded protein: CSVDLGYEQYF.

The chain couples TRBV7-9 to TRBJ2-7, with D unclear. Germline loops: CDR1 SEHNR, CDR2 FQNEAQ (reference sequence). This CDR3 has 14 amino acids. Trimming took 4 bases from V and 5 from J, leaving 15 bases between them. This CDR3 reads CASSSDSGPDEQYF. The CDR3 coding sequence is TGTGCCAGCAGCTCAGATTCCGGGCCCGACGAGCAGTACTTC.

This clonotype was observed a single time. This sequence joins TRBV5-4 and TRBJ2-1; the match to TRBD1 covers 9 bases. The J segment lost 15 bases and the V segment lost 2 bases, leaving 6 bases of the junction unmatched. Germline V CDR1 and CDR2: SGHNT, YYREEE (reference sequence). This CDR3 region has 12 residues. CDR3 DNA: TGTGCCAGCAGCTTCGAGATGGACAGGGGGTTCTTC. Its protein is CASSFEMDRGFF.

The J gene is TRBJ1-2, the V gene TRBV14; tentatively, D is TRBD1 (5 bases). The length of the CDR3 is 12 residues. Germline CDR1 SGHDN, CDR2 FVKESK. The V gene lost 1 base and the J gene lost 5 bases, with 5 bases spanning the gap. The CDR3 DNA is TGTGCCAGCAGCCAAGCAGGGTATGGCTACACCTTC. It encodes CASSQAGYGYTF. Variable domain in full (rest from reference TRBV14 and TRBJ1-2): EAGVTQFPSHSVIEKGQTVTLRCDPISGHDNLYWYRRVMGKEIKFLLHFVKESKQDESGMPNNRFLAERTGGTYSTLKVQPAELEDSGVYFCASSQAGYGYTFGSGTRLTVV.

The chain links TRBV27 to TRBJ1-5; possibly TRBD1 for D (5 bases). The germline CDR1 and CDR2 sequences are MNHEY and SMNVEV (reference sequence). The CDR3 is 13 amino acids. The CDR3 spells CGVGRGGNQPQHF. CDR3 DNA: TGTGGAGTCGGGCGGGGGGGCAATCAGCCCCAGCATTTT.

This clonotype has only a few counts. The V call is TRBV27, the J call TRBJ2-7; TRBD1 matches at 11 bases. The CDR3 runs to 14 residues. After removal of 4 bases from V and 2 bases from J, the junction contained 1 base not matched to a gene. The V gene's germline CDR1 is MNHEY and CDR2 SMNVEV (reference sequence). Here the CDR3 DNA reads TGTGCCAGCAGTTGGGGACAGGGGGCCTACGAGCAGTACTTC. It encodes CASSWGQGAYEQYF.

This chain uses TRBV19 with TRBJ2-2; no clear D gene. V was cut by 5 bases and J by 4 bases, with 5 bases left in between. Germline V gene sequence: CDR1 LNHDA, CDR2 SQIVND (reference sequence). This CDR3 has 12 amino acids. CDR3 loop: CASSESTGELFF. DNA for the CDR3: TGTGCCAGTAGTGAATCCACCGGGGAGCTGTTTTTT.